The 25 T cell receptor beta chains given below trace back to one sample, sequenced in a study of T cell repertoires in cytomegalovirus infection. Via MiXCR, TCRdb re-called the reads, giving one row per CDR3 protein. This sample has about 680,000 distinct CDR3 sequences, with more than 20% found just once. The sample consisted of CD8+ T cells from PBMCs. Receptor source: a human donor in good health (CMV status not recorded). Some clones in this sample may be carry-over from other donors' samples.

The chain employs TRBV28 and TRBJ1-2, with D hard to call. CDR1 and CDR2 (germline): MDHEN, SYDVKM. V was pared by 3 bases and J by 5 bases, with 13 bases between. This CDR3 region has 14 residues. In DNA, the CDR3 is TGTGCCAGCAGTTTGAACAACCAATTTTATGGCTACACCTTC. This sequence encodes CASSLNNQFYGYTF.

This chain connects TRBV4-1 to TRBJ1-1; D is undetermined. Between the trimmed V and J ends, which lost 2 bases and 2 bases, there was a span of 6 bases. The V gene's germline CDR1 is MGHRA and CDR2 YSYEKL. The CDR3 extends over 13 amino acids. The CDR3 reads CASSQMANTEAFF. CDR3 DNA: TGCGCCAGCAGCCAAATGGCCAACACTGAAGCTTTCTTT.

To note about this clonotype: The junction and the germline gene differ at one end; a read error may be behind it. The chain uses TRBV7-6 and TRBJ1-2; no firm D call. This CDR3 spans 16 amino acids. CDR1 is SGHVS and CDR2 is FNYEAQ in the germline V gene. CDR3 in DNA: TGTGCCAGCAGCTCGTCCCCCGGTCCAGCTAACTATGACTACACCTTC. It specifies CASSSSPGPANYDYTF.

This clonotype was recorded many times. V and J are TRBV7-8 and TRBJ2-5, with 11 bases matching TRBD2. V lost 1 base, J lost 5 bases, and 3 bases stayed unmatched. Looked up from germline, CDR1 is SGHVS and CDR2 is FQNEAQ. CDR3 size: 15 residues. The CDR3, as DNA: TGTGCCAGCAGCTTAGAAACTAGCGGGGGTGAGACCCAGTACTTC. Translating it yields CASSLETSGGETQYF.

As regards this clonotype: The junction does not match germline at one end; this may be a read error. V is TRBV4-1 and J is TRBJ2-5; tentatively, D is TRBD1 (5 bases). This CDR3 spans 15 amino acids. Germline V gene lookup returns CDR1 MGHRA and CDR2 YSYEKL. The CDR3 DNA sequence: TGTGCCAGCAGCCAAGAGCCCTTGCGGACATTGACCCAGTACTTC. It yields the protein CASSQEPLRTLTQYF.

The chain joins TRBV3-1 to TRBJ2-1, with D tentatively TRBD2 (5 bases). The CDR3 extends over 14 amino acids. CDR1 and CDR2 from the germline V gene are LGHDT and YNNKEL (reference sequence). V was trimmed by 1 base and J by 6 bases, leaving 10 bases between them. The CDR3 sequence is CASSQVRRVNEQFF. CDR3 nucleotide sequence: TGTGCCAGCAGCCAAGTACGGCGGGTCAATGAGCAGTTCTTC.

The table lists this clonotype with many counts. This chain joins TRBV7-9 and TRBJ2-1; D not certain. V dropped 4 bases and J dropped 8 bases, with 9 bases sitting between them. Germline V gene data show CDR1 as SEHNR and CDR2 as FQNEAQ (reference sequence). The CDR3 loop spans 12 amino acids. CDR3 sequence (DNA): TGTGCCAGCAGCTCTAGTTGGGATGAGCAGTTCTTC. This encodes CASSSSWDEQFF. The full variable domain, rest sourced from reference TRBV7-9 and TRBJ2-1, is DTGVSQNPRHKITKRGQNVTFRCDPISEHNRLYWYRQTLGQGPEFLTYFQNEAQLEKSRLLSDRFSAERPKGSFSTLEIQRTEQGDSAMYLCASSSSWDEQFFGPGTRLTVL.

The chain has TRBV5-6 and TRBJ2-3; D is ambiguous. CDR3 length: 14 amino acids. V dropped 3 bases and J dropped 6 bases, with 14 bases sitting between them. CDR1 SGHDT and CDR2 YYEEEE come from the germline V gene. CDR3 nucleotides: TGTGCCAGCAGCTCTAAATCCCCGGCGGATACGCAGTATTTT. Its protein is CASSSKSPADTQYF.

This clonotype has a count of ten or more. The chain has TRBV27 and TRBJ2-1; D gene ambiguous. The CDR3 covers 12 residues. CDR1 MNHEY and CDR2 SMNVEV come from the germline V gene (reference sequence). Trimming cost V 8 bases and J 1 base, with 6 bases left between them. CDR3 amino acids: CASHGSYNEQFF. The CDR3 DNA reads TGTGCCAGCCATGGTTCCTACAATGAGCAGTTCTTC.

This chain connects TRBV12-3 or TRBV12-4 to TRBJ1-2; 8 nucleotides match TRBD1. The CDR3 length is 16 residues. V gave up 6 bases and J gave up 1 base; unmatched junction bases: 10. In DNA, the CDR3 is TGTGCCAGCAGGTACCTGACAGGGGCCAATAACTATGGCTACACCTTC. Encoded protein: CASRYLTGANNYGYTF.

A few counts support this clonotype. The CDR3, as DNA: TGTGCCACCCAGACAGACAACTATGGCTACACCTTC. This sequence encodes CATQTDNYGYTF. V is TRBV19 and J is TRBJ1-2; TRBD1 is a possible D gene (5 bases). This CDR3 contains 12 residues. In germline, CDR1 is LNHDA, CDR2 SQIVND (reference sequence). V shed 10 bases and J shed 2 bases, with 11 bases lying between them.

This clonotype was counted at least ten times. The chain links TRBV28 to TRBJ2-5; 7 nucleotides align to TRBD2. This CDR3 contains 16 residues. Per the germline V gene, CDR1 is MDHEN and CDR2 is SYDVKM. The V segment lost 5 bases and the J segment 3 bases; nucleotides outside the gene matches: 12. CDR3 DNA: TGTGCCAGCAGTCTCCCTCCTCGGACTAGTGAAGAGACCCAGTACTTC. Translated, it gives CASSLPPRTSEETQYF. The full variable domain, with the rest looked up from reference TRBV28 and TRBJ2-5, is DVKVTQSSRYLVKRTGEKVFLECVQDMDHENMFWYRQDPGLGLRLIYFSYDVKMKEKGDIPEGYSVSREKKERFSLILESASTNQTSMYLCASSLPPRTSEETQYFGPGTRLLVL.

This clonotype showed up just a few times. V is TRBV7-6 and J is TRBJ2-2; 10 bases map to TRBD2. V lost 5 bases, J lost 2 bases, and 5 bases stayed unmatched. Germline loops: CDR1 SGHVS, CDR2 FNYEAQ. This CDR3 is built from 16 residues. The DNA of the CDR3 is TGTGCCAGCAGCCCCGGACTAGCGGTAAACACCGGGGAGCTGTTTTTT. Encoded protein: CASSPGLAVNTGELFF.

This clonotype was recorded at least ten times. The chain combines TRBV27 with TRBJ2-5; D not resolved. CDR3 size: 13 residues. CDR1 and CDR2 from the germline V gene are MNHEY and SMNVEV (reference sequence). V was cut by 6 bases and J by 3 bases, with 11 bases left in between. CDR3 coding DNA: TGTGCCAGCAGGACTTATAAAGAAGAGACCCAGTACTTC. This codes for CASRTYKEETQYF.

This clonotype was detected many times. The chain uses TRBV7-2 and TRBJ2-5; no clear D. This CDR3 has 18 amino acids. The germline V gene has CDR1 SGHTA and CDR2 FQGNSA. V was pared by 2 bases and J by 1 base, with 20 bases between. CDR3 sequence reads: CASSLSGVSWDSQETQYF. CDR3 sequence (DNA): TGTGCCAGCAGCTTAAGTGGGGTCTCGTGGGATTCCCAAGAGACCCAGTACTTC.

The chain recombines TRBV11-2 with TRBJ2-3, with 10 positions matching TRBD2. CDR1 and CDR2 from the germline V gene are SGHAT and FQNNGV. V was pared by 4 bases and J by 0 bases, with 4 bases of the junction left unmatched. There are 16 residues in the CDR3. CDR3 bases: TGTGCCAGCAGCTCAGCGGGGGGGCCGAGCACAGATACGCAGTATTTT. Translated: CASSSAGGPSTDTQYF. Looking up the rest from reference TRBV11-2 and TRBJ2-3 gives the full variable domain: EAGVAQSPRYKIIEKRQSVAFWCNPISGHATLYWYQQILGQGPKLLIQFQNNGVVDDSQLPKDRFSAERLKGVDSTLKIQPAKLEDSAVYLCASSSAGGPSTDTQYFGPGTRLTVL.

The sample holds many counts of this clonotype. The chain combines TRBV7-8 with TRBJ2-5, with D unresolved. Germline loops: CDR1 SGHVS, CDR2 FQNEAQ. CDR3 length: 11 residues. V lost 10 bases and J lost 5, with 11 bases in between. CDR3 coding DNA: TGTGCCATCTCGCTACGGGAGACCCAGTACTTC. Amino acid sequence: CAISLRETQYF.

The genes are TRBV6-2 or TRBV6-3 and TRBJ2-7, with D perhaps matching TRBD1 (6 bases). The CDR3 is made up of 15 amino acids. Germline values: CDR1 MNHEY, CDR2 SVGEGT. Trimming left V 5 bases short and J 0 bases short, with 14 bases between. CDR3 nucleotides: TGTGCCAGCAGTAGCCCGACAGGCATCTCCTACGAGCAGTACTTC. Translating it yields CASSSPTGISYEQYF.

The chain links TRBV3-1 to TRBJ2-7; TRBD1 agrees at 7 bases. The V and J ends lost 5 bases and 0 bases, in that order; junction bases with no gene match: 4. The CDR3 extends over 14 amino acids. Germline loops: CDR1 LGHDT, CDR2 YNNKEL (reference sequence). The CDR3 nucleotides read TGTGCCAGCAGCTTGACAGGGACCTCCTACGAGCAGTACTTC. Translated, it gives CASSLTGTSYEQYF.

The rearrangement links TRBV29-1 to TRBJ2-3; the D gene is possibly TRBD2 (5 bases). V lost 1 base to trimming and J lost 4 bases, with 12 bases between them. The germline gives CDR1 SQVTM, CDR2 ANQGSEA. This CDR3 has 14 residues. The CDR3 DNA follows: TGCAGCGTTGAAGGGAGGCTGGAGGCAGATACGCAGTATTTT. It is translated as CSVEGRLEADTQYF.

The chain recombines TRBV28 with TRBJ1-1, with 7 bases matching TRBD1. The CDR3 length is 15 residues. The germline V gene encodes CDR1 MDHEN and CDR2 SYDVKM. V gave up 2 bases and J gave up 7 bases; unmatched junction bases: 10. For the CDR3, the DNA is TGTGCCAGCAGTTTACCTCCAGGGGGGGATGGTGAAGCTTTCTTT. This gives the protein CASSLPPGGDGEAFF.

This clonotype has a handful of counts. The chain combines TRBV28 with TRBJ1-2; 12 positions agree with TRBD1. The CDR3 loop spans 13 amino acids. The germline V gene has CDR1 MDHEN and CDR2 SYDVKM. Unmatched junction bases numbered 5, after V lost 8 bases and J lost 7 bases. CDR3 sequence (DNA): TGTGCCAGCCAGGGACAGGGGGCGGGTGGCTACACCTTC. Its protein is CASQGQGAGGYTF.

The table lists this clonotype with a few counts. The V call is TRBV29-1, the J call TRBJ1-3; no clear D. The CDR3 runs 14 residues. The V and J ends lost 0 bases and 0 bases respectively, with 6 bases between them. CDR1 and CDR2 (germline): SQVTM, ANQGSEA. The CDR3 DNA follows: TGCAGCGTTGAAGAGGTCAGCTCTGGAAACACCATATATTTT. Encoded protein: CSVEEVSSGNTIYF.

This clonotype was counted only a few times. This chain joins TRBV7-9 and TRBJ1-3; TRBD1 aligns across 9 bases. The V gene's germline CDR1 is SEHNR and CDR2 FQNEAQ (reference sequence). Losses at the gene ends were 5 bases for V and 7 bases for J; bases not matched to a gene: 9. The CDR3 loop spans 15 amino acids. The CDR3 is CASSPRDRAFNTIYF. DNA of the CDR3: TGTGCCAGCAGCCCTCGGGACAGGGCTTTTAACACCATATATTTT.

The V gene is TRBV6-1, the J gene TRBJ2-7; D ambiguous. Germline V gives CDR1 MNHNS, CDR2 SASEGT. The V and J ends lost 1 base and 0 bases respectively, with 10 bases between them. This CDR3 region has 15 residues. The CDR3 here is CASSEEEKSSYEQYF. The CDR3 bases are TGTGCCAGCAGTGAAGAGGAAAAGAGCTCCTACGAGCAGTACTTC.